This record concerns one TCR beta chain sequence. Its cognate antigen is unknown. This sample is drawn from a study of immune cell composition in non-small cell lung cancer. The CDR3 is made up of 14 amino acids. V trimming: 6 bases; J trimming: 4 bases; junction bases outside the gene matches: 3. Looked up from germline, CDR1 is ENHRY and CDR2 is SYGVKD. The repertoire was sequenced with immunoSEQ multiplex PCR; TCRdb's copy has only in-frame clones and lacks some. The sample has roughly 4,100 clones; less than 80% are singletons. Study-wide results and caveats: Clones >0.5% enriched in tumour were rarer in adenocarcinoma (about 35%) than squamous (around 75%). Tumour-reactive clones were not shown to match dominant in vivo tumour clones. Squamous lung tumours showed higher top 10 clone scores and clonality than adenocarcinomas.

DNA was extracted from unsorted cell suspensions stored frozen. This receptor was taken from a human donor with non-small cell lung cancer. The gene calls are TRBV10-3 and TRBJ2-1, with TRBD2 matching 10 bases. The sequencing sample was made of lung tumor tissue. The CDR3 sequence is CAISQLAGYNEQFF. CDR3 DNA sequence: TGTGCCATCAGCCAACTAGCGGGATACAATGAGCAGTTCTTC.